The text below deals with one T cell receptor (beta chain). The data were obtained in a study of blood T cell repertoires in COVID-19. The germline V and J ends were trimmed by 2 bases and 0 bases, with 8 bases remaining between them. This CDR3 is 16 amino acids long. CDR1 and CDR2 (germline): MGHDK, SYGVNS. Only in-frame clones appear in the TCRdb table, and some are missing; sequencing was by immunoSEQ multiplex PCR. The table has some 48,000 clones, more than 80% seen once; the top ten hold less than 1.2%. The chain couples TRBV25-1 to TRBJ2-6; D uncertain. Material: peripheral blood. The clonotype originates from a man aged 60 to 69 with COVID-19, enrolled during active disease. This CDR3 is CASSERVSSGANVLTF. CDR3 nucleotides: TGTGCCAGCAGTGAACGAGTTAGCTCTGGGGCCAACGTCCTGACTTTC.